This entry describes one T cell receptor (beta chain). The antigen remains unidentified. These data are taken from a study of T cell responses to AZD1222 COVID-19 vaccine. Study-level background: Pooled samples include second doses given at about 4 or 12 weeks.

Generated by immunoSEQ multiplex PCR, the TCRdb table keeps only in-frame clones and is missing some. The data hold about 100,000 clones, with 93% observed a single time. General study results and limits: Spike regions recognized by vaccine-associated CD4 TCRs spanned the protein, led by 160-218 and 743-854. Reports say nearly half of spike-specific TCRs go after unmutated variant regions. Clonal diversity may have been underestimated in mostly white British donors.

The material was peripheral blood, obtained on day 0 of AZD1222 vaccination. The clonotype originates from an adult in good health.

CDR3 nucleotides: TGTGCCAGTAGTAGGGGCTACTCTGGAAACACCATATATTTT. This sequence encodes CASSRGYSGNTIYF. V and J are TRBV19 and TRBJ1-3; maybe TRBD1 (5 bases). V dropped 4 bases and J dropped 0 bases, with 7 bases sitting between them. In germline, CDR1 is LNHDA, CDR2 SQIVND (reference sequence). The CDR3 is made up of 14 amino acids.